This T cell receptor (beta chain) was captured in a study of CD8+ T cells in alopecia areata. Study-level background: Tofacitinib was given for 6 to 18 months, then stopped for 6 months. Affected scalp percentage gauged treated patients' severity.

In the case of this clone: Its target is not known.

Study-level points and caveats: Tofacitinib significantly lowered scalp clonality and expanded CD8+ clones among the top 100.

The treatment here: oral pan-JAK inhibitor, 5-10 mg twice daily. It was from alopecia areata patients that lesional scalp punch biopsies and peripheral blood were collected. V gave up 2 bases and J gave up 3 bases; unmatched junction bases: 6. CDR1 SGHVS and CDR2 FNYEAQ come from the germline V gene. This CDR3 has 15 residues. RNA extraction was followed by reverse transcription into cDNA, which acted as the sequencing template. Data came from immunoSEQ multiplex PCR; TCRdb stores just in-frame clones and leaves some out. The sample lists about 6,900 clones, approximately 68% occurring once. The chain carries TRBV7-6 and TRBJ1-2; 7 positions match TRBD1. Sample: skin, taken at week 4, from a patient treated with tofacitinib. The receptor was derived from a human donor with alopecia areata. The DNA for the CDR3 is TGTGCCAGCAGCTTATTGGCAGGGGGAGACTATGGCTACACCTTC. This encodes CASSLLAGGDYGYTF.